This record concerns one T cell receptor beta chain sequence. This clone was recorded once. Its antigen remains unidentified. The input lacks base qualities; no much larger clone sits a single base away. The cohort consisted of 650 to 850 healthy bone marrow donors. At the time of sampling, all cohort members were nominally healthy, though unrecorded immune exposures were likely present. The donor tested CMV seronegative and was one of the 352 seronegative cohort members. A peripheral blood sample was collected from each donor, and TCR beta sequencing was performed on peripheral blood mononuclear cells. The Qiagen DNeasy Blood Extraction Kit was used to extract genomic DNA from the blood cell samples. The protocol used for the library was the immunoSEQ multiplex PCR assay. The multiplex PCR relied on a mix of 60 forward primers for TCR Vbeta segments and 13 reverse primers for TCR Jbeta segments. The CDR3 region of rearranged TCR beta genes was amplified from genomic DNA by a multiplex PCR assay. Amplified TCR beta libraries were sequenced as 87-base-pair reads on the Illumina HiSeq System. Processing in the source paper ran as follows. Across the 640 or so repertoires, a later analysis counted roughly 77 million unique TCR beta chains, some 11 million of which were shared by at least two donors. Raw reads were error-corrected and collapsed into unique sequences with a nearest-neighbor algorithm that merged closely related sequences to remove PCR and sequencing errors. V, D and J gene segments were assigned by aligning CDR3 sequences to IMGT reference sequences. For a sequence to be retained, at least a six-nucleotide match to both a V gene segment and a J gene segment was required. A rearrangement counted as productive if the CDR3 had no stop codons and remained in frame with V and J, and every other rearrangement counted as non-productive. CDR3 was defined by IMGT convention, running from the second conserved V-encoded cysteine to the conserved J-encoded phenylalanine. In an earlier analysis of more than 550 of the donors, sequences lacking an unambiguous match to a single V gene segment were excluded. In an earlier analysis of about 590 of the donors, a V segment was called functional when productive rearrangements were above 56.7%, and segregating when the standard deviation between donors exceeded 5%. A statistical classification framework was built to diagnose cytomegalovirus status from the catalog of TCR beta chain sequences. V and J gene assignment, in a later analysis, came from comparing TCR nucleotide sequences with IMGT/GENE-DB human TR gene sequences. In a later analysis, CDR3 sequences and most-parsimonious VDJ recombination scenarios were assigned using the TCRdist pipeline. In a later analysis, each TCR beta chain was defined by its CDR3 amino acid sequence together with its V-gene family, and reads lacking a unique V-gene family were excluded. A later analysis removed 500 to 650 highly shared, low-generation-probability nucleotide sequences to deal with suspected cross-contamination and a sequencing artifact. In a later analysis, a clonal expansion index was calculated for each public chain from normalized within-repertoire ranks of inferred template counts. A later analysis computed generation probabilities with a VDJ recombination model fitted to out-of-frame rearrangements, and checked the results against IGoR. Hypergeometric tests were used in a later analysis to score TCR-TCR, TCR-HLA and TCR-CMV co-occurrence, with a repertoire-size bias correction applied to the TCR pairs. A later analysis estimated false discovery rates by permuting HLA or CMV assignments 20 times. In a later analysis, co-occurring TCRs were grouped with DBSCAN, and TCRdist sequence similarity was added when clustering was performed within HLA-allele-positive subsets. For co-occurrence clustering, repertoires with fewer than 30,000 or more than 120,000 public chains were excluded, along with five repertoires with anomalous nucleotide sharing. TCRdb took over this immuneACCESS table, retaining in-frame rearrangements with V and J assigned. Such tables are incomplete; in checked studies, under half of the missing clones stem from an unresolved V gene, and the remainder is unexplained. For V, J and clone size, that table is used; D and trimming come from the DNA. The sample table shows more than 150,000 clones, and 82% are seen once. The leading ten clones occupy less than 2% of the sample.

These data come from a study of cytomegalovirus exposure and HLA in healthy donors listed by TCRdb under 2017. In the study overall: According to an earlier analysis of 550 to 700 of the donors, about 179 million T cells yielded 117 million unique TCR beta sequences and more than 250 Gb of sequence data. Of the 300 to 500 genotyped donors, 65% to 90% were placed in the genetic ancestry cluster associated with self-reported Caucasian donors. A later analysis re-analyzed previously published TCR beta repertoires from 550 to 700 donors and added high-resolution HLA genotyping to study TCR occurrence patterns. Donor age, sex, ethnicity and CMV serostatus were collected together with the repertoire data. Class I and class II HLA loci were covered by the typing at four-digit resolution. The study was designed to test whether signatures of past pathogen exposure could be identified by cataloging public T cell receptors. Because of strong linkage in the cohort, five DR-DQ haplotypes were treated as single units for association and clustering. An earlier analysis of fewer than 700 of the donors applied high-throughput TCR beta sequencing to assess whether each TCR beta V gene segment acted as functional or pseudogenic. A separate validation cohort of over a hundred different subjects was used in addition to the roughly 720-subject first cohort. An early release that covered fewer than 800 HLA-typed donors contained approximately 320 gigabases of sequencing data and roughly 84 million unique TCR sequences. Among under 450 genotyped donors of the cohort, an average of approximately 240,000 unique TCR beta nucleotide sequences were sequenced per donor, around a sixth of them non-productive. Typing coverage varied by locus: 629-630 donors for A, B, C, DRB1 and DQB1; roughly 500 for DQA1; about 570 for DPA1; around 490 for DPB1. The T cell repertoires of around 730 subjects were profiled by immunosequencing and related to cytomegalovirus serostatus. In the later analysis, no new phenotypic data were used to find candidate immune exposures; instead, reliance was placed on TCR beta sequences and their occurrence across donors. Every discovery cohort repertoire had been produced on one sequencing platform. The study combined high-throughput TCR immunosequencing, statistical association of individual TCRs with disease status, and machine learning to predict cytomegalovirus infection status. Genome-wide SNP genotypes for about three fifths of the roughly 670 donors were used in a later genetic analysis, which treated that subset as a discovery cohort.

From cysteine to phenylalanine, the CDR3 is 14 amino acids long. The read is trimmed to its CDR3 DNA, 42 bases read in frame from base 1. CDR1 and CDR2 are read off the germline V gene as SGHTA and FQGNSA. V and J are trimmed by 8 bases and 5 bases, and the gene matches miss 1 base of the junction. Study-wide findings and limitations: Cytomegalovirus status was reported to be diagnosed by the classifier with high specificity and sensitivity in both the original and validation cohorts. A later genetic analysis associated a missense DCLRE1C variant with V-gene and J-gene trimming of TCR beta chains, and an independent cohort replicated the association. A later genetic analysis reported fewer N-insertions in productive TCRs among donors in an Asian-associated ancestry cluster than the roughly 650-donor mean. Most TCR sequences were observed very rarely across donors, whereas some public TCRs were present in many individuals. Compared with equally common non-associated chains, HLA-associated TCR beta chains in a later analysis were more clonally expanded and had lower generation probabilities. Sequencing depth was assumed to be roughly uniform across donors in the presence/absence analyses, though that assumption may not hold. In a later analysis, TCR association rates were found to vary across HLA loci, with the most associated TCRs seen for DRB1 alleles and the fewest for HLA-C alleles. Immune exposure information for the cohort was limited to CMV serostatus. Because HLA typing was unavailable for some donors at each locus, only the typed subset was used in association tests. At a false discovery rate of 0.05, a later analysis linked some 18,000 TCR beta sequences to specific HLA alleles. A later analysis found that most CMV-associated TCR beta chains appeared HLA-restricted, with HLA associations seemingly driven largely by CMV exposure. The cohort was sequenced for TCR beta chains only, and without alpha or paired-chain data the features that could be detected were limited. Because counts were too low, about 15 rarely observed V segments, including chromosome 9 orphons, were left out of the earlier analysis of several hundred of the donors. In the study, around 160 TCR beta chains were listed as associated with cytomegalovirus. According to the authors, the approach could potentially be generalized to other disease states and immunological phenotypes. Some IMGT-functional V segments, including TRBV6-2 and TRBV6-3, could not be distinguished by the 87-base-pair reads and were therefore excluded. Assigning TCR associations to individual alleles was difficult when HLA alleles, especially DR and DQ, strongly co-occurred. A further reported finding was that TCR beta sequences accurately predicted the HLA-A and HLA-B alleles for most subjects in the first cohort. In an earlier analysis of under 600 of the donors, most TCR beta V segments were observed in productive rearrangements about 87% or about 30% of the time, broadly matching IMGT annotations. In a later analysis, several top co-occurrence clusters were reported to appear linked to parvovirus B19, influenza, CMV and Epstein-Barr virus. The sequencing pipeline was judged likely to have produced a cluster of highly shared sequence variants as a technical artifact. In vitro tests confirmed that a few of the cytomegalovirus-associated TCR beta chains recognize cytomegalovirus antigens. Correlated functional status among segregating V segments might be attributable to linkage disequilibrium, but an unknown experimental factor could not be ruled out.

The chain couples TRBV7-2 to TRBJ2-2; 14 bases in between match TRBD2. This sequence originates from a man in his forties in good health and CMV-seronegative. Sequencing was done on a sample of PBMCs. At the DNA level, the sequence is TGTGCCAGCCGACTAGCGGGGGGGACCGGGGAGCTGTTTTTT. It translates as CASRLAGGTGELFF.